Each of the 23 T cell receptor beta chains below was sequenced from the same sample in a study of T cell clonality in common variable immunodeficiency. Profiling relied on immunoSEQ multiplex PCR, and the TCRdb table lists in-frame clones only, not all of them. This sample includes 30,000 to 45,000 clones with no singletons; its ten biggest clones take up around 2.8%. The source material was peripheral blood mononuclear cells. All receptors come from a person between 18 and 75 years old in good health.

This clone showed up many times. CDR3: CASSSRLAGGRTYEQYF. The CDR3 bases that were read are TGTGCCAGCAGCTCAAGACTAGCGGGAGGACGGACCTACGAG. This chain connects TRBV28 to TRBJ2-7; 13 positions match TRBD2. The read falls 3 residues short of the CDR3 end, and the missing part is taken from the germline J gene. Germline lookup yields CDR1 MDHEN and CDR2 SYDVKM. V was pared by 6 bases and J by 2 bases, with 10 bases of the junction left unmatched. The CDR3 spans 17 residues.

This clone has a count of ten or more. With the read ending 3 residues before the CDR3 end, the germline J gene is used to fill in that end. The chain employs TRBV7-9 and TRBJ2-5, with 7 bases aligning to TRBD1. Germline trimming cut 5 bases from V and 5 bases from J; bases unmatched to any gene: 11. CDR1 is SEHNR and CDR2 is FQNEAQ in the germline V gene (reference sequence). The length of the CDR3 is 15 residues. CDR3 amino acids: CASSATTGTRETQYF. The part of the CDR3 DNA that was read is TGTGCCAGCAGCGCCACGACAGGGACGAGGGAGACC.

This clone was recorded at least ten times. The DNA ends 3 residues before the CDR3 does, and the rest of the CDR3 is filled in from the germline J gene. The chain has TRBV2 and TRBJ2-4, with D maybe TRBD2 (6 bases). CDR1 and CDR2 (germline): SNHLY, FYNNEI. The CDR3 is made up of 13 amino acids. V was shortened by 7 bases and J by 1 base, with 8 bases between the two germline ends. The CDR3 region is CASTGGAKNIQYF. The CDR3 DNA, read in part, is TGTGCCAGCACCGGAGGGGCCAAAAACATT.

This clone was observed at least ten times. The read falls 3 residues short of the CDR3 end, and the missing part is taken from the germline J gene. The chain carries TRBV7-2 and TRBJ2-7; D is undetermined. The CDR3 length is 14 residues. V gave up 5 bases and J gave up 2 bases, with 13 bases separating them. Germline values: CDR1 SGHTA, CDR2 FQGNSA. The CDR3 bases that were read are TGTGCCAGCAGCCCGCCTCAGTCCCCCTACGAG. Protein: CASSPPQSPYE. The complete CDR3 sequence is CASSPPQSPYEQYF.

This clone was seen at least ten times. The sequenced fragment ends 3 residues before the CDR3 boundary, so the rest is inferred from the germline J gene. V and J are TRBV2 and TRBJ2-3; TRBD2 agrees at 7 bases. The CDR3 consists of 13 residues. Losses at the gene ends were 8 bases for V and 2 bases for J; bases not matched to a gene: 4. Germline CDR1 and CDR2: SNHLY and FYNNEI. The covered CDR3 bases are TGTGCCAGCGGGGGGGTCTTCACAGATACG. Encoded protein: CASGGVFTDT. The entire CDR3 protein is CASGGVFTDTQYF.

This clone appeared many times. The observed sequence ends 3 residues before the CDR3 terminus, with the missing tail filled in from the germline J gene. The rearrangement uses TRBV5-4 and TRBJ1-2; perhaps TRBD1 as D (5 bases). Germline V gene lookup returns CDR1 SGHNT and CDR2 YYREEE (reference sequence). This CDR3 has 15 amino acids. The CDR3 loop is CASSGGSGRVHDYTF. The CDR3 DNA, read in part, is TGTGCCAGCAGCGGGGGAAGCGGGAGAGTTCACGAC.

This clone was counted at least ten times. One junction end disagrees with the germline gene, perhaps due to a read error. The CDR3 end is not reached by the read, which stops 3 residues before it; the germline J gene fills it in. The chain recombines TRBV9 with TRBJ2-3; a weak D match, TRBD1 (6 bases). From germline, CDR1 is SGDLS and CDR2 YYNGEE. The CDR3 consists of 16 residues. The CDR3 reads CASSVGNKPWTETQYF. The DNA read from the CDR3 is TGTGCCAGCAGCGTAGGTAACAAGCCCTGGACAGAGACG. The full variable domain, its missing parts supplied by reference TRBV9 and TRBJ2-3, is DSGVTQTPKHLITATGQRVTLRCSPRSGDLSVYWYQQSLDQGLQFLIQYYNGEERAKGNILERFSAQQFPDLHSELNLSSLELGDSALYFCASSVGNKPWTETQYFGPGTRLTVL.

About this clone itself: The read gets to within 3 residues of the CDR3 end, and the germline J gene fills in the rest. The gene calls are TRBV30 and TRBJ1-3; D unresolved. The V gene's germline CDR1 is GTSNPN and CDR2 SVGIG (reference sequence). This CDR3 is 13 amino acids long. With 4 bases removed from V and 4 bases from J, the gap between germline ends came to 11 bases. The CDR3 reads CAWNPLVGNTIYF. The sequenced CDR3 bases are TGTGCCTGGAATCCCCTCGTGGGAAACACC.

This clone appeared many times. The CDR3 end is not reached by the read, which stops 3 residues before it; the germline J gene fills it in. V usage is TRBV2 and J usage is TRBJ1-2; no firm D call. The CDR3 length is 12 residues. Looked up from germline, CDR1 is SNHLY and CDR2 is FYNNEI. With 2 bases removed from V and 5 bases from J, the gap between germline ends came to 6 bases. CDR3 bases read: TGTGCCAGCAGTGAACAGACTTATGGC. Its protein is CASSEQTYG. The full CDR3 protein reads CASSEQTYGYTF. The full variable domain, its missing parts supplied by reference TRBV2 and TRBJ1-2, is EPEVTQTPSHQVTQMGQEVILRCVPISNHLYFYWYRQILGQKVEFLVSFYNNEISEKSEIFDDQFSVERPDGSNFTLKIRSTKLEDSAMYFCASSEQTYGYTFGSGTRLTVV.

About this clone itself: The read halts 3 residues ahead of the CDR3 end, with the missing end drawn from the germline J gene. This sequence joins TRBV7-2 and TRBJ1-1, with D tentatively TRBD1 (6 bases). V dropped 8 bases and J dropped 6 bases, with 16 bases sitting between them. Germline V lookup: CDR1 SGHTA, CDR2 FQGNSA. This CDR3 is 13 amino acids long. The CDR3 DNA, read in part, is TGTGCCAGCGGGTGGGCGGGGGGCTCTGAA. It codes for CASGWAGGSE. The whole CDR3 protein is CASGWAGGSEAFF.

This clone was detected ten times or more. The read ends 3 residues early relative to the CDR3; the germline J gene fills the gap. The chain recombines TRBV4-2 with TRBJ2-4, with a weak D call TRBD1 (5 bases). Germline values: CDR1 LGHNA, CDR2 YNFKEQ. This CDR3 region has 15 residues. V lost 0 bases and J lost 0, with 6 bases in between. The CDR3 sequence: CASSQDRAAKNIQYF. The DNA read from the CDR3 is TGTGCCAGCAGCCAAGACAGGGCAGCCAAAAACATT.

This clone appeared many times. From the germline J gene comes the end of the CDR3, since the read stops 3 residues before it. V and J are TRBV14 and TRBJ2-3; D ambiguous. Germline V gene lookup returns CDR1 SGHDN and CDR2 FVKESK. Trimming shortened V by 5 bases and J by 4 bases, and 10 bases separated the two germline ends. The CDR3 has 13 amino acids. CDR3 region: CASSYNPADTQYF. CDR3 DNA (partial): TGTGCCAGCAGCTATAACCCGGCAGATACG.

Worth noting for this clone: The read finishes 3 residues shy of the CDR3 end, and the germline J gene is used to complete it. The rearrangement joins TRBV5-6 to TRBJ2-4, with 9 bases lining up with TRBD1. Germline loops: CDR1 SGHDT, CDR2 YYEEEE. CDR3 length equals 13 residues. The CDR3 DNA, read in part, is TGTGCCAGCAGCTCGGGACAGGGCTATGGT. Amino acid sequence: CASSSGQGYG. The entire CDR3 reads CASSSGQGYGQYF. The variable domain in full, completed from reference TRBV5-6 and TRBJ2-4, reads DAGVTQSPTHLIKTRGQQVTLRCSPKSGHDTVSWYQQALGQGPQFIFQYYEEEERQRGNFPDRFSGHQFPNYSSELNVNALLLGDSALYLCASSSGQGYGQYFGAGTRLSVL.

The sequenced part of the CDR3 DNA is TGTGCCAGCAGCTTAGGCAGCGATTACAATGAC. Its translation: CASSLGSDYND. Given in full, the CDR3 is CASSLGSDYNDYTF. The gene calls are TRBV7-6 and TRBJ1-2; no definite D call. The CDR3 extends 3 residues past the end of the read, so its final part is completed from the germline J gene. CDR1 is SGHVS, CDR2 FNYEAQ, per germline. The CDR3 is 14 residues long. The full variable domain, rest sourced from reference TRBV7-6 and TRBJ1-2, is GAGVSQSPRYKVTKRGQDVALRCDPISGHVSLYWYRQALGQGPEFLTYFNYEAQQDKSGLPNDRFSAERPEGSISTLTIQRTEQRDSAMYRCASSLGSDYNDYTFGSGTRLTVV.

In its sample, this clone was seen many times. The read falls 3 residues short of the CDR3 end, and the missing part is taken from the germline J gene. This rearrangement joins TRBV20-1 to TRBJ2-1; 8 bases agree with TRBD2. The V gene end was trimmed by 8 bases and the J gene end by 6 bases; junction bases not matched to a gene: 15. CDR3 length: 15 residues. The germline V gene has CDR1 DFQATT and CDR2 SNEGSKA (reference sequence). The CDR3 sequence is CSPSPTSAILNEQFF. The covered CDR3 bases are TGCAGTCCCTCTCCGACTAGCGCAATACTCAATGAG.

This clone was seen at least ten times. Read coverage stops 3 residues before the CDR3 terminus; the germline J gene supplies the remainder. The chain uses TRBV2 and TRBJ1-2, with 7 bases identical to TRBD1. Germline CDR1 is SNHLY and CDR2 is FYNNEI. V lost 6 bases and J lost 4; bases outside the gene matches: 8. The length of the CDR3 is 14 residues. The part of the CDR3 DNA that was read is TGTGCCAGCAGCCCTCAGGGGGTGGGCTATGGC. Protein sequence: CASSPQGVGYG. In full, the CDR3 is CASSPQGVGYGYTF.

As for this clone: The read terminates 3 residues ahead of where the CDR3 ends, so the germline J gene completes it. J is TRBJ1-2 and V is TRBV7-9, with D perhaps matching TRBD1 (5 bases). In germline, CDR1 is SEHNR, CDR2 FQNEAQ (reference sequence). The CDR3 loop spans 14 amino acids. The covered CDR3 bases are TGTGCCAGCAGCTTAGTGGAGTGGGGCAGTGAC. As protein: CASSLVEWGSD. The full CDR3 protein is CASSLVEWGSDYTF.

Ten or more counts support this clone. The read gets to within 3 residues of the CDR3 end, and the germline J gene fills in the rest. This chain joins TRBV20-1 and TRBJ2-5, with 7 positions matching TRBD2. Germline V CDR1 and CDR2: DFQATT, SNEGSKA (reference sequence). The V gene end was trimmed by 0 bases and the J gene end by 5 bases; junction bases not matched to a gene: 12. There are 16 residues in the CDR3. CDR3 in amino acids: CSARDLYAGVFETQYF. The part of the CDR3 DNA that was read is TGCAGTGCTAGAGATCTCTACGCGGGAGTATTTGAGACC.

This clone was recorded many times. The read ends 3 residues early relative to the CDR3; the germline J gene fills the gap. The chain is built from TRBV12-3 or TRBV12-4 and TRBJ2-5, with D perhaps matching TRBD2 (7 bases). V shed 5 bases and J shed 2 bases, with 18 bases lying between them. CDR3 length: 16 amino acids. Incomplete CDR3 DNA: TGTGCCAGCAGTCCAGGGGCTAGCGGATATCAAGAGACC. This sequence encodes CASSPGASGYQET. The full CDR3 protein reads CASSPGASGYQETQYF.

The table lists this clone with many counts. The read ends 3 residues before the CDR3 terminus; that terminus is restored from the germline J gene. V gene TRBV18 combines with J gene TRBJ2-7, with a tentative D call TRBD1 (6 bases). The length of the CDR3 is 15 residues. Germline-derived CDR1 and CDR2 are KGHSH and LQKENI. Trimming shortened V by 0 bases and J by 2 bases, and 11 bases separated the two germline ends. The covered CDR3 bases are TGTGCCAGCTCACCACCTACGGGACAAGCCTACGAG. Its protein is CASSPPTGQAYE. The full CDR3 reads CASSPPTGQAYEQYF.

This clone was detected ten times or more. The CDR3 end falls 3 residues outside the read, so it is completed with the germline J gene. The V and J genes are TRBV9 and TRBJ2-1; no clear D. The germline V and J ends were trimmed by 4 bases and 9 bases, with 17 bases remaining between them. The CDR3 is 14 residues long. Germline CDR1 and CDR2: SGDLS and YYNGEE. The CDR3 sequence is CASSPPVAVGEQFF. Partial CDR3 DNA: TGTGCCAGCAGCCCCCCCGTGGCGGTCGGTGAG.

In the case of this clone: Read data end 3 residues before the CDR3 end; the end is taken from the germline J gene. The genes are TRBV30 and TRBJ1-1; no clear D. The CDR3 loop spans 13 amino acids. Germline assignment: CDR1 GTSNPN and CDR2 SVGIG (reference sequence). The CDR3 loop reads CAWQVGTVDIAFF. The CDR3 bases that were read are TGTGCCTGGCAGGTCGGAACAGTTGACATT. The variable domain in full, with the rest retrieved from reference TRBV30 and TRBJ1-1, is SQTIHQWPATLVQPVGSPLSLECTVEGTSNPNLYWYRQAAGRGLQLLFYSVGIGQISSEVPQNLSASRPQDRQFILSSKKLLLSDSGFYLCAWQVGTVDIAFFGQGTRLTVV.

This clone was found a few times. The read comes to an end 3 residues before the CDR3 does, leaving the germline J gene to fill in the end. The chain combines TRBV20-1 with TRBJ2-1; 9 nucleotides line up with TRBD2. V lost 1 base, J lost 7 bases, and 5 bases stayed unmatched. Germline loops: CDR1 DFQATT, CDR2 SNEGSKA (reference sequence). The CDR3 has 14 residues. CDR3 sequence reads: CSARGLAEINEQFF. The sequenced CDR3 bases are TGCAGTGCTAGAGGACTAGCGGAAATAAATGAG.